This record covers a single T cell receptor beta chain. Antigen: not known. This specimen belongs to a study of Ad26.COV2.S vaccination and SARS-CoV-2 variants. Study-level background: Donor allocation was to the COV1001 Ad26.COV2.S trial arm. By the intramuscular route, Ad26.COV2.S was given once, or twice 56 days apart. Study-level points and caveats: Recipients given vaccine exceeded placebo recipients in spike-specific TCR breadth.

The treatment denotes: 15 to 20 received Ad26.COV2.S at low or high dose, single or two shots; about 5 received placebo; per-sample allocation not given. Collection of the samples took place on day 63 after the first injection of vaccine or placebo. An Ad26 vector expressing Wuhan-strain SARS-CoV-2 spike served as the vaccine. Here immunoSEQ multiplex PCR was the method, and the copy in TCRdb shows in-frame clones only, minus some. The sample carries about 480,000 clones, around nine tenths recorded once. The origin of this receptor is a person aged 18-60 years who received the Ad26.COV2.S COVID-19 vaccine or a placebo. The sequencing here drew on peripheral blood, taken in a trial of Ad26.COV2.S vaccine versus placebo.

The CDR3 here is CASSQGRVGYGYTF. The CDR3 nucleotides read TGTGCCAGCAGCCAAGGCAGGGTTGGCTATGGCTACACCTTC. This rearrangement joins TRBV3-1 (or the pseudogene TRBV3-2) to TRBJ1-2, with D tentatively TRBD1 (5 bases). V lost 1 base to trimming and J lost 4 bases, with 10 bases between them. The CDR3 contains 14 residues. Germline CDR1 reads LGHDT; CDR2 reads YNNKEL (reference sequence).